This entry concerns a single T cell receptor beta chain. What it recognizes is unknown. Germline CDR1 is SGHRS and CDR2 is YFSETQ. This CDR3 contains 15 residues. The V gene lost 5 bases and the J gene lost 9 bases, with 24 bases spanning the gap. This record belongs to a study of blood T cells in healthy people across ages. Study-level findings and limits: Whereas aged donors had fewer naive CD4+ cells, long-lived donors had more of them and higher diversity. Underestimates were what the diversity estimates from one million T cells were considered to be.

There were healthy Caucasian individuals from Russia, aged roughly 6 to 100, serving as donors. Per-sample yields of isolated PBMCs were at least 7 million. A second about 6 to 12 cycle PCR used barcoded and J-beta primers. TCRdb reprocessed the 5' RACE reads via MiXCR and lists one record per CDR3 protein. Of over 500,000 distinct CDR3 sequences in the sample, over 40% are singletons; the top ten hold roughly 14%. Sequenced material: blood. This sequence originates from a woman older than 75 in good health. The chain is built from TRBV5-1 and TRBJ2-7; tentatively, D is TRBD2 (7 bases). CDR3 nucleotide sequence: TGCGCCAGCAGTATAGGTGAGCGGGACATTCCCGGGCAGTACTTC. It translates to CASSIGERDIPGQYF.